Detailed here is one T cell receptor beta chain. Its antigen is not identified. The entry originates in a study of identical twins. Regarding the study as a whole: Twins' surplus sharing was weaker for beta out-of-frame sequences.

Addition of a universal primer site occurred through template switching, and cDNA carried unique molecular identifiers. Each CDR3 protein gets one entry after TCRdb re-called the 5' RACE reads with MiXCR. The sample has more than 650,000 distinct CDR3 sequences; roughly 6% are singletons. The germline V gene has CDR1 SGHKS and CDR2 YYEKEE (reference sequence). V was clipped by 6 bases and J by 1 base, with 12 bases between them. The CDR3 contains 14 residues. The chain couples TRBV5-5 to TRBJ2-3; D is perhaps TRBD2 (6 bases). This receptor was identified in a man between 18 and 29 years old in good health. The specimen was naive T cells sorted from blood. The CDR3 here is CASTAWGGTDTQYF. DNA for the CDR3: TGTGCCAGCACCGCCTGGGGGGGCACAGATACGCAGTATTTT. The full variable domain, with the rest looked up from reference TRBV5-5 and TRBJ2-3, is DAGVTQSPTHLIKTRGQQVTLRCSPISGHKSVSWYQQVLGQGPQFIFQYYEKEERGRGNFPDRFSARQFPNYSSELNVNALLLGDSALYLCASTAWGGTDTQYFGPGTRLTVL.